The clone carrying this T cell receptor (beta chain) was counted a few times. The data were taken from a study of preoperative IRX-2 immunotherapy in early breast cancer. Using immunoSEQ multiplex PCR, the repertoire was profiled, and TCRdb retains in-frame clones only, with some absent. Of roughly 40,000 clones in the sample, 60% to 85% are singletons; the top ten hold approximately 1.2%. As for treatment: preoperative locoregional IRX-2 cytokine immunotherapy. This phase Ib study tested locoregional IRX-2 cytokine immunotherapy given before surgery. The CDR3 runs 13 residues. Trimming took 6 bases from V and 1 from J, leaving 9 bases between them.

The rearrangement links TRBV7-1 to TRBJ2-5; perhaps D is TRBD1 or TRBD2 (5 bases each). TRBV7-1 carries the ORF label, with uncertain function. The sequence derives from a human donor with breast cancer. The specimen comprised tumor tissue, sampled after IRX-2 immunotherapy. The CDR3 spells CASRLGPQETQYF. The CDR3, as DNA: TGTGCCAGCAGGCTGGGACCCCAAGAGACCCAGTACTTC.